This TCR beta chain was observed in a study of blood T cell repertoires in COVID-19. Study at large: Samples of COVID-19 (acute and convalescent) were obtained from the United States, Italy and Spain. T cells, B-cell-depleted T cells, or PBMCs provided the cDNA or gDNA that served as material.

This clone was found a few times. CDR1 is MDHEN and CDR2 is SYDVKM in the germline V gene. V gave up 4 bases and J gave up 3 bases; unmatched junction bases: 6. The CDR3 has 16 amino acids. Original methodology: For nucleated cells, counts were estimated from reference gene primer amplification. Generated by immunoSEQ multiplex PCR, the TCRdb table keeps only in-frame clones and is missing some. The V and J calls and clone size are taken from that table; D and trimming were inferred from the DNA. The sample yields 150,000 to 200,000 clones, 80% to 90% seen once. The TCR originated in a man aged 55 to 70 with acute or convalescent COVID-19. The sample consisted of peripheral blood. The chain combines TRBV28 with TRBJ2-7, with TRBD2 matching 13 bases. CDR3 protein: CASSSTGTSGDYEQYF. DNA for the CDR3: TGTGCCAGCAGTTCCACCGGGACTAGCGGGGACTACGAGCAGTACTTC.